The rows below give T cell receptor beta chains drawn from one sample of a study of T cell repertoires in cytomegalovirus infection. TCRdb fed the reads into MiXCR, producing one record per CDR3 protein. The table lists about 450,000 distinct CDR3 sequences, roughly 30% of them singletons. The specimen sequenced was PBMCs. The receptors originated from a human donor in good health (CMV status not recorded). Some clones in this sample may be carry-over from other donors' samples. Each CDR3 is given with its conserved first and last residue. Fields, in order: D gene, clone size, V gene, J gene, CDR3 protein, CDR3 DNA. A D gene is named only where the DNA matches it firmly. Only part of the rows carry a size: once, few, many, or a class if the clone is expanded.

d_call: NA
clone_size: NA
v_call: TRBV12-3/TRBV12-4
j_call: TRBJ2-1
cdr3_aa: CASSYSGPRKDEQFF
cdr3_nt: TGTGCCAGCAGTTATTCGGGGCCTCGGAAGGATGAGCAGTTCTTC

d_call: NA
clone_size: NA
v_call: TRBV6-5
j_call: TRBJ2-2
cdr3_aa: CASRDQQRNTGELFF
cdr3_nt: TGTGCCAGCAGGGATCAACAGCGGAACACCGGGGAGCTGTTTTTT

d_call: NA
clone_size: many
v_call: TRBV19
j_call: TRBJ2-1
cdr3_aa: CASSIGMGRSYNEQFF
cdr3_nt: TGTGCCAGTAGTATAGGGATGGGCAGATCCTACAATGAGCAGTTCTTC

d_call: NA
clone_size: NA
v_call: TRBV2
j_call: TRBJ2-5
cdr3_aa: CASDGGQTKLQETQYF
cdr3_nt: TGTGCCAGCGACGGCGGGCAGACAAAGCTACAAGAGACCCAGTACTTC

d_call: TRBD1
clone_size: NA
v_call: TRBV20-1
j_call: TRBJ1-6
cdr3_aa: CSARDREGSPLHF
cdr3_nt: TGCAGTGCCAGAGACAGGGAAGGCTCACCCCTCCACTTT

d_call: NA
clone_size: many
v_call: TRBV7-8
j_call: TRBJ1-4
cdr3_aa: CASSRDRGEKLFF
cdr3_nt: TGTGCCAGCTCCCGGGACCGGGGGGAAAAACTGTTTTTT

d_call: TRBD2
clone_size: NA
v_call: TRBV14
j_call: TRBJ2-3
cdr3_aa: CASSQGYGSGVTDTQYF
cdr3_nt: TGTGCCAGCAGCCAAGGATACGGTAGCGGGGTAACAGATACGCAGTATTTT

d_call: TRBD1
clone_size: few
v_call: TRBV7-7
j_call: TRBJ2-3
cdr3_aa: CASSLVRGPSRTDTQYF
cdr3_nt: TGTGCTAGCAGCTTAGTGAGGGGGCCGAGTCGCACAGATACGCAGTATTTT

d_call: NA
clone_size: NA
v_call: TRBV24-1
j_call: TRBJ1-4
cdr3_aa: CATIEEDAGREKLFF
cdr3_nt: TGTGCCACCATTGAAGAGGACGCGGGGAGAGAAAAACTGTTTTTT

d_call: TRBD2
clone_size: NA
v_call: TRBV7-9
j_call: TRBJ2-5
cdr3_aa: CASRGEQETQYF
cdr3_nt: TGTGCCAGTCGGGGGGAACAAGAGACCCAGTACTTC

d_call: TRBD1
clone_size: NA
v_call: TRBV5-4
j_call: TRBJ2-5
cdr3_aa: CASSRDRGGETQYF
cdr3_nt: TGTGCCAGCAGCCGGGACAGGGGAGGAGAGACCCAGTACTTC

d_call: NA
clone_size: few
v_call: TRBV15
j_call: TRBJ1-4
cdr3_aa: CATSREGTGGEKLFF
cdr3_nt: TGTGCCACCAGCAGAGAAGGGACTGGGGGTGAAAAACTGTTTTTT

d_call: NA
clone_size: NA
v_call: TRBV5-1
j_call: TRBJ2-2
cdr3_aa: CASSLSSGFTGELFF
cdr3_nt: TGCGCCAGCAGCTTATCCAGCGGATTCACCGGGGAGCTGTTTTTT

d_call: NA
clone_size: NA
v_call: TRBV6-1
j_call: TRBJ1-1
cdr3_aa: CASSEGTASSRAFF
cdr3_nt: TGTGCCAGCAGTGAAGGGACAGCCTCTTCGAGAGCTTTCTTT

d_call: TRBD1
clone_size: few
v_call: TRBV13
j_call: TRBJ1-4
cdr3_aa: CASSFTTGVEKEKLFF
cdr3_nt: TGTGCCAGCAGCTTCACAACAGGGGTTGAGAAAGAAAAACTGTTTTTT

d_call: NA
clone_size: few
v_call: TRBV20-1
j_call: TRBJ2-3
cdr3_aa: CSVRRGGADTQYF
cdr3_nt: TGCAGTGTCAGGCGGGGCGGGGCAGATACGCAGTATTTT

d_call: NA
clone_size: NA
v_call: TRBV5-8
j_call: TRBJ1-1
cdr3_aa: CASSLGWRNTEAFF
cdr3_nt: TGTGCCAGCAGCTTGGGCTGGAGGAACACTGAAGCTTTCTTT

d_call: NA
clone_size: NA
v_call: TRBV27
j_call: TRBJ2-1
cdr3_aa: CASSVTDFSYNEQFF
cdr3_nt: TGTGCCAGCAGTGTGACAGACTTTTCCTACAATGAGCAGTTCTTC

d_call: NA
clone_size: many
v_call: TRBV7-2
j_call: TRBJ2-7
cdr3_aa: CASSFAPLAKTYEQYF
cdr3_nt: TGTGCCAGCAGCTTTGCGCCCCTAGCGAAGACCTACGAGCAGTACTTC

d_call: TRBD2
clone_size: few
v_call: TRBV5-4
j_call: TRBJ2-5
cdr3_aa: CASSLDRLAGGGETQYF
cdr3_nt: TGTGCCAGCAGCTTGGACCGACTAGCGGGGGGAGGAGAGACCCAGTACTTC

d_call: TRBD2
clone_size: NA
v_call: TRBV7-6
j_call: TRBJ2-3
cdr3_aa: CASSLYSGGPIPRTDTQYF
cdr3_nt: TGTGCCAGCAGCTTATATAGCGGGGGGCCAATACCCCGCACAGATACGCAGTATTTT

d_call: TRBD1
clone_size: many
v_call: TRBV19
j_call: TRBJ2-7
cdr3_aa: CASSTRTGGAYEQYF
cdr3_nt: TGTGCCAGTAGTACCAGGACAGGGGGGGCCTACGAGCAGTACTTC

d_call: NA
clone_size: NA
v_call: TRBV19
j_call: TRBJ2-7
cdr3_aa: CASIIFGTQGEQYF
cdr3_nt: TGTGCCAGTATTATCTTCGGGACCCAAGGGGAGCAGTACTTC